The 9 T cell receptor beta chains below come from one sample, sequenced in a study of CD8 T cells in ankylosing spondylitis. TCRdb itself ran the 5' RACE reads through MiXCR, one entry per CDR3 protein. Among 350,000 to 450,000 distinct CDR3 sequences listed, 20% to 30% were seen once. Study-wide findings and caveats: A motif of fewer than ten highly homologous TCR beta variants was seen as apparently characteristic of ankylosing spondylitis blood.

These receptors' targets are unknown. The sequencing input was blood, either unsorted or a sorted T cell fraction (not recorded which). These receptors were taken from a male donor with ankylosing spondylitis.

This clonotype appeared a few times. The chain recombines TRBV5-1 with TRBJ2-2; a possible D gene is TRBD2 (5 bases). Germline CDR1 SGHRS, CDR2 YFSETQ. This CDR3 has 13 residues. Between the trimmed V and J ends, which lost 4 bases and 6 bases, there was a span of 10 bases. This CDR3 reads CASSNSVSGELFF. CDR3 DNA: TGCGCCAGCAGCAATAGCGTCTCCGGGGAGCTGTTTTTT. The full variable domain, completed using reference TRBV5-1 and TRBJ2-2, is KAGVTQTPRYLIKTRGQQVTLSCSPISGHRSVSWYQQTPGQGLQFLFEYFSETQRNKGNFPGRFSGRQFSNSRSEMNVSTLELGDSALYLCASSNSVSGELFFGEGSRLTVL.

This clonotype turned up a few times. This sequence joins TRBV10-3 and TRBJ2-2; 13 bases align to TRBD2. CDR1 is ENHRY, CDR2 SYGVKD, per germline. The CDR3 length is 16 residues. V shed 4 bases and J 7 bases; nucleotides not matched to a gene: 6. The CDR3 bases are TGTGCCATCAGTGGACTAGCGGGAGGAAAGGACGGGGAGCTGTTTTTT. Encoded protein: CAISGLAGGKDGELFF.

CDR3 nucleotides: TGCGCCAGCAGCCAAGATACCACAAGGAACTATGGCTACACCTTC. It encodes CASSQDTTRNYGYTF. The rearrangement joins TRBV4-1 to TRBJ1-2, with no clear D. Germline-derived CDR1 and CDR2 are MGHRA and YSYEKL. The V and J ends lost 0 bases and 2 bases respectively, with 10 bases between them. The CDR3 contains 15 residues.

CDR3 loop: CSVGGSFDEKLFF. CDR3 DNA sequence: TGCAGCGTTGGGGGGAGCTTTGATGAAAAACTGTTTTTT. The chain employs TRBV29-1 and TRBJ1-4; the D gene is possibly TRBD1 (5 bases). Germline V gives CDR1 SQVTM, CDR2 ANQGSEA. This CDR3 spans 13 amino acids. V was cut by 4 bases and J by 6 bases, with 12 bases left in between.

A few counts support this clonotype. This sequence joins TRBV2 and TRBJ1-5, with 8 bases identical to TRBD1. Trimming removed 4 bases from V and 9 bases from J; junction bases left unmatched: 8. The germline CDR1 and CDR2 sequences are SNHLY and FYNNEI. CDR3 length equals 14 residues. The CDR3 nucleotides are TGTGCCAGCAGTGGTTCGGGACAGGATATGCCCCAGCATTTT. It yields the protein CASSGSGQDMPQHF.

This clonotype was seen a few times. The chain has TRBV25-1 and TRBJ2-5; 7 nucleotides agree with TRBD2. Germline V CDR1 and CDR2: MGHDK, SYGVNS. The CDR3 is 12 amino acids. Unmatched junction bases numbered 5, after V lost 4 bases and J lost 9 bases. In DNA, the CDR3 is TGTGCCAGCAGTGGGGCAGGGAGGGCCCAGTACTTC. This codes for CASSGAGRAQYF.

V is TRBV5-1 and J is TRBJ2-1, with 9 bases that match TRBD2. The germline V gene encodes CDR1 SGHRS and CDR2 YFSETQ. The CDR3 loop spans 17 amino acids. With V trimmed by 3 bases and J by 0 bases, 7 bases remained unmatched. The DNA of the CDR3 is TGCGCCAGCAGCTGGGGTCTAGCGGGAATCTCCTACAATGAGCAGTTCTTC. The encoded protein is CASSWGLAGISYNEQFF. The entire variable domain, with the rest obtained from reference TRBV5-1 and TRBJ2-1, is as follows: KAGVTQTPRYLIKTRGQQVTLSCSPISGHRSVSWYQQTPGQGLQFLFEYFSETQRNKGNFPGRFSGRQFSNSRSEMNVSTLELGDSALYLCASSWGLAGISYNEQFFGPGTRLTVL.

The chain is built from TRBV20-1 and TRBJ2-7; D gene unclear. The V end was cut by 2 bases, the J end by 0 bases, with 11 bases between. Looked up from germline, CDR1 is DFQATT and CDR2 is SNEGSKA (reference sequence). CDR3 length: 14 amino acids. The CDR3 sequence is CSARTSLSSYEQYF. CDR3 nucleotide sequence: TGCAGTGCTAGAACGTCCCTCTCCTCCTACGAGCAGTACTTC.

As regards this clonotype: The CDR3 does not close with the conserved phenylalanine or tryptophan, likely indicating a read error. CDR3 coding DNA: TGCAGTGCTAGAGATAGGGCTAACACCGGGGAGCTGTTTTAT. It yields the protein CSARDRANTGELFY. The V call is TRBV20-1, the J call TRBJ2-2; D uncertain. Germline loops: CDR1 DFQATT, CDR2 SNEGSKA (reference sequence). This CDR3 is built from 14 residues. V was clipped by 0 bases and J by 2 bases, with 7 bases between them.